Each of the 8 T cell receptor beta chains below was sequenced from the same sample in a study of blood T cells in healthy people across ages. Next came a second PCR, run for about 6 to 12 cycles, which used a sample-barcoded 5' primer along with a J-beta primer mix. One entry per CDR3 protein, called by TCRdb with MiXCR from the 5' RACE reads. The sample has 1.5 million to 1.8 million distinct CDR3 sequences; less than 45% are singletons. The sample comprised blood. These receptors were collected from a young woman in good health.

V usage is TRBV7-3 and J usage is TRBJ2-2; tentative D call: TRBD1 (6 bases). The ends were cut back, 1 base at V and 5 bases at J, with 11 bases in the middle. The CDR3 has 15 amino acids. Germline CDR1 reads SGHTA; CDR2 reads FQGTGA. The chain's CDR3 is CASSLSQGWTGELFF. Written as DNA, the CDR3 is TGTGCCAGCAGCTTAAGTCAGGGGTGGACCGGGGAGCTGTTTTTT.

The chain's CDR3 is CAISERDTGTDTQYF. The CDR3 DNA reads TGTGCCATCAGTGAGCGGGACACTGGCACAGATACGCAGTATTTT. The J gene is TRBJ2-3, the V gene TRBV10-3; D is perhaps TRBD1 (6 bases). Germline CDR1 is ENHRY and CDR2 is SYGVKD. V lost 2 bases and J 1 base, leaving 10 bases between the germline ends. This CDR3 is 15 amino acids long.

This clonotype showed up just a few times. The chain is built from TRBV9 and TRBJ2-3; maybe TRBD2 (5 bases). This CDR3 region has 15 residues. The V and J ends lost 7 bases and 6 bases respectively, with 21 bases between them. The germline V gene has CDR1 SGDLS and CDR2 YYNGEE. CDR3 amino acids: CASSDPRGSWDTQYF. The DNA for the CDR3 is TGTGCCAGCTCAGACCCCCGGGGTAGCTGGGATACGCAGTATTTT.

This clonotype has only one observation. The rearrangement links TRBV20-1 to TRBJ2-1; 7 bases agree with TRBD2. The CDR3 has 14 amino acids. J lost 6 bases, V lost 4 bases, and 9 bases had no gene match. Germline CDR1 reads DFQATT; CDR2 reads SNEGSKA (reference sequence). CDR3 bases: TGCAGTGCTACCGGGACTAATCAACTCAATGAGCAGTTCTTC. Its protein is CSATGTNQLNEQFF.

This clonotype was seen more than once but under ten times. The CDR3, as DNA: TGCAGCGGAGGGGAGCTTGGCGAGGAGCTGTTTTTT. This codes for CSGGELGEELFF. The chain couples TRBV29-1 to TRBJ2-2; the D gene could be TRBD1 or TRBD2 (5 bases each). Germline loops: CDR1 SQVTM, CDR2 ANQGSEA. Trimming took off 7 bases at V and 10 bases at J, with 16 bases between the two ends. The CDR3 spans 12 residues.

The rearrangement links TRBV2 to TRBJ1-2, with D possibly being TRBD1 (5 bases). The CDR3 totals 15 residues. Trimming removed 7 bases at V and 1 base at J, with 16 bases between. The germline V gene encodes CDR1 SNHLY and CDR2 FYNNEI. As DNA, the CDR3 is TGTGCCAGCATACGTCAGGGATATCGTAACTATGGCTACACCTTC. Translated, it gives CASIRQGYRNYGYTF.

This chain joins TRBV20-1 and TRBJ2-3; 7 bases map to TRBD2. Per the germline V gene, CDR1 is DFQATT and CDR2 is SNEGSKA (reference sequence). After removal of 5 bases from V and 0 bases from J, the junction contained 14 bases not matched to a gene. The CDR3 runs to 17 residues. The CDR3 is CSARGLRAGLSTDTQYF. The CDR3 coding sequence is TGCAGTGCTCGTGGTTTGAGAGCGGGACTGAGCACAGATACGCAGTATTTT.

Comments on this clonotype: The junction and the germline gene differ at one end; a read error may be behind it. CDR3 in DNA: TGTGCCGGCAGCGTAGGTGCAGGACATGAGCAGTTCTTC. Its translation: CAGSVGAGHEQFF. The chain is built from TRBV7-2 and TRBJ2-1; no clear D gene. This CDR3 is 13 amino acids long. Per germline, CDR1 SGHTA and CDR2 FQGNSA.